The 7 T cell receptor beta chains below all came from one sample that was sequenced in a study of T cell responses to AZD1222 COVID-19 vaccine. Here immunoSEQ multiplex PCR was the method, and the copy in TCRdb shows in-frame clones only, minus some. The sample includes roughly 93,000 clones, around 90% of them seen just once. The starting material was peripheral blood, obtained on day 0 of AZD1222 vaccination. The receptor source for this set is an adult in good health.

This sequence joins TRBV25-1 and TRBJ2-7; TRBD2 matches at 10 bases. The CDR3 length is 15 residues. Trimming took 4 bases from V and 2 from J; bases not matched to a gene: 5. Germline loops: CDR1 MGHDK, CDR2 SYGVNS. CDR3 loop: CASSVSSGSTYEQYF. Written as DNA, the CDR3 is TGTGCCAGCAGTGTTTCTAGCGGGAGTACCTACGAGCAGTACTTC.

J is TRBJ1-5 and V is TRBV7-2, with 9 nucleotides matching TRBD1. V shed 3 bases, J shed 6 bases, and the junction held 6 bases outside the gene matches. Germline values: CDR1 SGHTA, CDR2 FQGNSA. CDR3 size: 15 residues. The CDR3 DNA is TGTGCCAGCAGCTTTGGGGACAGGGAAGCTCAGCCCCAGCATTTT. Its translation: CASSFGDREAQPQHF.

The J gene is TRBJ2-2, the V gene TRBV5-1, with D possibly matching TRBD1 (6 bases). Germline lookup yields CDR1 SGHRS and CDR2 YFSETQ. CDR3 length: 15 amino acids. Trimming took off 4 bases at V and 6 bases at J, with 16 bases between the two ends. Here the CDR3 reads CASSPGHLLAGELFF. The CDR3 DNA follows: TGCGCCAGCAGCCCGGGACATCTGTTAGCCGGGGAGCTGTTTTTT. The full variable domain, its missing parts supplied by reference TRBV5-1 and TRBJ2-2, is KAGVTQTPRYLIKTRGQQVTLSCSPISGHRSVSWYQQTPGQGLQFLFEYFSETQRNKGNFPGRFSGRQFSNSRSEMNVSTLELGDSALYLCASSPGHLLAGELFFGEGSRLTVL.

The V gene is TRBV7-2, the J gene TRBJ2-7; D is unresolved. The CDR3 contains 13 residues. CDR1 and CDR2 (germline): SGHTA, FQGNSA. V was trimmed by 4 bases and J by 3 bases, leaving 10 bases between them. CDR3 region: CASSSEIYYEQYF. CDR3 in DNA: TGTGCCAGCAGCTCGGAGATCTACTACGAGCAGTACTTC. Based on the CDR3 plus reference TRBV7-2 and TRBJ2-7, the full variable domain is GAGVSQSPSNKVTEKGKDVELRCDPISGHTALYWYRQSLGQGLEFLIYFQGNSAPDKSGLPSDRFSAERTGGSVSTLTIQRTQQEDSAVYLCASSSEIYYEQYFGPGTRLTVT.

This clone has a single count. The chain employs TRBV6-5 and TRBJ1-6; D gene unclear. This CDR3 has 13 amino acids. Germline V CDR1 and CDR2: MNHEY, SVGAGI. The V gene lost 2 bases and the J gene lost 5 bases, with 4 bases spanning the gap. CDR3 in DNA: TGTGCCAGCAGTTACAGGGATAATTCACCCCTCCACTTT. It translates to CASSYRDNSPLHF.

The rearrangement uses TRBV2 and TRBJ2-3, with 7 bases fitting TRBD1. There are 14 residues in the CDR3. Germline trimming cut 2 bases from V and 5 bases from J; bases unmatched to any gene: 4. Germline V gene data show CDR1 as SNHLY and CDR2 as FYNNEI. The CDR3 DNA is TGTGCCAGCAGTGAAAGAGGGGGCATAGATACGCAGTATTTT. Protein sequence: CASSERGGIDTQYF.

The chain carries TRBV7-2 and TRBJ2-5; D possibly corresponds to TRBD2 (5 bases). The CDR3 spans 14 residues. With 7 bases removed from V and 0 bases from J, the gap between germline ends came to 12 bases. Germline-derived CDR1 and CDR2 are SGHTA and FQGNSA. CDR3 coding DNA: TGTGCCAGCACCGTCGGGGTGGACCAAGAGACCCAGTACTTC. Translated: CASTVGVDQETQYF.